Following are 22 T cell receptor beta chains from one sample sequenced in a study of neurological immune-mediated disorders. Time point here: longitudinal time-point 1 (baseline). Via MiXCR, TCRdb re-called the 5' RACE reads, giving one row per CDR3 protein. The data contain about 71,000 distinct CDR3 sequences, about a tenth of them seen just once; the ten biggest clones take up approximately 10%. Sequencing used PBMCs. The receptors stem from a man under 40 in good health.

Ten or more counts support this clonotype. V and J are TRBV12-3 or TRBV12-4 and TRBJ2-2, with 8 positions matching TRBD1. The CDR3 consists of 14 residues. The V gene end was trimmed by 6 bases and the J gene end by 1 base; junction bases not matched to a gene: 1. The CDR3 is CASRGTGNTGELFF. DNA of the CDR3: TGTGCCAGCAGGGGGACAGGGAACACCGGGGAGCTGTTTTTT.

This clonotype was seen at least ten times. J is TRBJ1-1 and V is TRBV12-3 or TRBV12-4, with a tentative D call TRBD1 (5 bases). The CDR3 totals 15 residues. Trimming took off 7 bases at V and 0 bases at J, with 15 bases between the two ends. The CDR3 protein is CASKSGGNMNTEAFF. As DNA, the CDR3 is TGTGCCAGCAAATCGGGGGGAAATATGAACACTGAAGCTTTCTTT.

This clonotype was seen many times. V usage is TRBV6-4 and J usage is TRBJ2-1, with D possibly TRBD2 on 6 matching bases. V gave up 0 bases and J gave up 7 bases, with 13 bases separating them. CDR3 length: 15 amino acids. Per the germline V gene, CDR1 is MRHNA and CDR2 is SNTAGT. The CDR3 loop is CASSDSFRGGNEQFF. As DNA, the CDR3 is TGTGCCAGCAGTGACTCCTTTAGGGGAGGAAATGAGCAGTTCTTC.

Ten or more counts support this clonotype. The chain combines TRBV28 with TRBJ2-1, with 12 bases fitting TRBD1. CDR1 and CDR2 from the germline V gene are MDHEN and SYDVKM. The CDR3 is 15 residues long. J lost 12 bases, V lost 5 bases, and 11 bases had no gene match. The CDR3 loop reads CASSPGTGGQGGQFF. CDR3 coding DNA: TGTGCCAGCAGTCCCGGGACAGGGGGCCAAGGTGGGCAGTTCTTC.

This clonotype was detected ten times or more. The V call is TRBV12-3 or TRBV12-4, the J call TRBJ2-5; D remains unclear. CDR3 length equals 12 residues. Trimming removed 3 bases from V and 5 bases from J, with 7 bases in between. The CDR3, as DNA: TGTGCCAGCAGTTTTTTCAGTGAGACCCAGTACTTC. This sequence encodes CASSFFSETQYF.

At least ten counts were recorded for this clonotype. This chain connects TRBV2 to TRBJ1-1; D is undetermined. V gave up 3 bases and J gave up 8 bases, with 13 bases separating them. The germline V gene has CDR1 SNHLY and CDR2 FYNNEI. The CDR3 contains 13 residues. CDR3 residues: CASSETQAKEAFF. The CDR3 DNA reads as TGTGCCAGCAGTGAGACGCAGGCCAAGGAAGCTTTCTTT.

This clonotype was recorded at least ten times. The J gene is TRBJ2-2, the V gene TRBV25-1; D call uncertain. The CDR3 length is 15 residues. The germline V gene has CDR1 MGHDK and CDR2 SYGVNS. V was cut by 4 bases and J by 2 bases, with 11 bases left in between. The CDR3 nucleotides are TGTGCCAGCAGTGTTCCGGGTCTTAACACCGGGGAGCTGTTTTTT. Translation gives CASSVPGLNTGELFF.

Of note for this clonotype: A read error is possible here, since a much larger clone lies one base away. The J gene is TRBJ2-3, the V gene TRBV28; D gene ambiguous. CDR1 and CDR2 from the germline V gene are MDHEN and SYDVKM. This CDR3 comprises 13 residues. The V end was cut by 6 bases, the J end by 1 base, with 8 bases between. The CDR3 nucleotides read TGTGCCAGCAGGGCAGAGGGCACAGATACGCAGTATTTT. Protein: CASRAEGTDTQYF.

This clonotype has a count of ten or more. CDR3 in amino acids: CASSQAIAGGLNEQFF. The CDR3 DNA is TGTGCCAGCAGCCAGGCCATAGCGGGAGGTCTCAATGAGCAGTTCTTC. The chain employs TRBV3-1 and TRBJ2-1; 10 nucleotides agree with TRBD2. Per germline, CDR1 LGHDT and CDR2 YNNKEL (reference sequence). The CDR3 runs 16 residues. Losses at the gene ends were 3 bases for V and 6 bases for J; bases not matched to a gene: 8.

This clonotype came up many times. One end of the junction fails to match germline, which may point to a read error. The chain has TRBV9 and TRBJ2-5, with no clear D. The CDR3 totals 14 residues. Looked up from germline, CDR1 is SGDLS and CDR2 is YYNGEE. The CDR3 here is CASSSTTTQGTQYF. CDR3 coding DNA: TGTGCCAGCAGCTCTACGACCACCCAAGGGACCCAGTACTTC.

The genes are TRBV10-1 and TRBJ2-3; tentative D call: TRBD1 (5 bases). Between the trimmed V and J ends, which lost 3 bases and 4 bases, there was a span of 11 bases. The CDR3 has 14 amino acids. Germline loops: CDR1 WNHNN, CDR2 SYGVQD (reference sequence). The CDR3 DNA sequence: TGCGCCAGCAGTGACCAGGGTCCGGCAGATACGCAGTATTTT. It codes for CASSDQGPADTQYF.

In its sample, this clonotype was seen many times. The rearrangement links TRBV5-1 to TRBJ2-1; TRBD2 matches 11 bases. CDR3 length equals 17 residues. V lost 4 bases, J lost 0 bases, and 6 bases stayed unmatched. CDR1 is SGHRS and CDR2 is YFSETQ in the germline V gene. This CDR3 reads CASSRGLAERSYNEQFF. The CDR3 DNA sequence: TGCGCCAGCAGCAGGGGACTAGCGGAACGCTCCTACAATGAGCAGTTCTTC.

The J gene is TRBJ1-4, the V gene TRBV29-1; no firm D call. This CDR3 spans 11 amino acids. V was shortened by 2 bases and J by 5 bases, with 3 bases between the two germline ends. Germline loops: CDR1 SQVTM, CDR2 ANQGSEA. The CDR3 region is CSVEWNEKLFF. CDR3 DNA sequence: TGCAGCGTTGAATGGAATGAAAAACTGTTTTTT.

This clonotype showed up many times. CDR3 residues: CASSIGTRFYEQYF. The CDR3, as DNA: TGTGCCAGCAGCATAGGGACGAGATTCTACGAGCAGTACTTC. The chain has TRBV5-5 and TRBJ2-7, with D tentatively TRBD1 or TRBD2 (5 bases each). Germline V gene data show CDR1 as SGHKS and CDR2 as YYEKEE (reference sequence). The CDR3 runs to 14 residues. Trimming pared 4 bases from V and 3 bases from J, leaving 14 bases between.

This clonotype occurred many times. The chain links TRBV5-1 to TRBJ2-7; D is unresolved. This CDR3 spans 16 amino acids. Germline values: CDR1 SGHRS, CDR2 YFSETQ. V lost 5 bases to trimming and J lost 4 bases, with 22 bases between them. CDR3 region: CASSSVPGHNTYEQYF. CDR3 sequence (DNA): TGCGCCAGCAGTTCCGTCCCTGGTCATAACACTTACGAGCAGTACTTC.

There are many counts of this clonotype. The genes are TRBV20-1 and TRBJ2-2; unclear D gene. V was clipped by 2 bases and J by 5 bases, with 6 bases between them. The length of the CDR3 is 12 residues. Germline V lookup: CDR1 DFQATT, CDR2 SNEGSKA (reference sequence). The CDR3 coding sequence is TGCAGTGCTAGAAATCCAACCGGGGAGCTGTTTTTT. It codes for CSARNPTGELFF.

The sample holds many counts of this clonotype. J is TRBJ2-2 and V is TRBV5-1; D gene uncertain. The CDR3 has 16 amino acids. Germline V lookup: CDR1 SGHRS, CDR2 YFSETQ. V lost 0 bases and J lost 2, with 11 bases in between. CDR3 nucleotides: TGCGCCAGCAGCTTGGCGGCAACAGTTAACACCGGGGAGCTGTTTTTT. It translates to CASSLAATVNTGELFF.

This clonotype was observed many times. The CDR3 DNA reads TGCGCCAGCAGCTTGGGGGGCGCCTCGGTCCAAGAGACCCAGTACTTC. This sequence encodes CASSLGGASVQETQYF. The rearrangement links TRBV5-1 to TRBJ2-5, with D possibly matching TRBD1 (5 bases). Trimming removed 0 bases from V and 1 base from J, with 13 bases in between. The CDR3 length is 16 residues. Germline V lookup: CDR1 SGHRS, CDR2 YFSETQ.

This sequence joins TRBV7-9 and TRBJ2-7; TRBD2 matches at 7 bases. This CDR3 comprises 12 residues. With 8 bases clipped from V and 4 bases from J, the junction kept 5 bases outside the gene matches. Germline V CDR1 and CDR2: SEHNR, FQNEAQ (reference sequence). The CDR3 protein is CASSDGRYEQYF. CDR3 DNA: TGTGCCAGCTCAGACGGGAGGTACGAGCAGTACTTC.

The chain joins TRBV14 to TRBJ2-2; D unclear. Germline CDR1 and CDR2: SGHDN and FVKESK. The V end was cut by 0 bases, the J end by 5 bases, with 10 bases between. There are 15 residues in the CDR3. DNA of the CDR3: TGTGCCAGCAGCCAAGATCTTGTTGAAACCGGGGAGCTGTTTTTT. Translation: CASSQDLVETGELFF.

With respect to this clonotype: This may stem from a read error, because a much larger clone lies one nucleotide away. This chain connects TRBV5-1 to TRBJ2-7, with D hard to call. The CDR3 runs to 12 residues. V lost 4 bases and J lost 10, with 15 bases in between. Germline V gives CDR1 SGHRS, CDR2 YFSETQ. The CDR3 DNA reads TGCGCCAGCAGCACGATAGGGTTCGATCAGTACTTC. Its translation is CASSTIGFDQYF.

This chain connects TRBV20-1 to TRBJ1-5, with D tentatively TRBD1 (5 bases). The CDR3 sequence is 13 residues long. V was shortened by 5 bases and J by 4 bases, with 12 bases between the two germline ends. Germline values: CDR1 DFQATT, CDR2 SNEGSKA (reference sequence). CDR3 region: CSASGTPNQPQHF. The CDR3, as DNA: TGCAGTGCTTCCGGGACGCCAAATCAGCCCCAGCATTTT.